These T cell receptor beta chains were read from a single sample in a study of cytomegalovirus exposure and HLA in healthy donors. The protocol was immunoSEQ multiplex PCR, while the TCRdb copy is restricted to in-frame clones and leaves out a portion. The table records 90,000 to 130,000 clones, around nine tenths of them present only once. Source material: PBMCs. The receptors here all came from a woman under 40 in good health and CMV-seropositive. The CDR3 runs from the conserved cysteine through the conserved F or W. D genes are given only for firm matches. Expanded clones get a size class; other rows say once, few or many, or leave the size out.

NA TRBJ2-2 TRBV4-1 TRBD2 CASSQGLAGVTGELFF TGCGCCAGCAGCCAAGGCCTAGCGGGAGTTACCGGGGAGCTGTTTTTT
NA TRBJ2-7 TRBV7-9 TRBD2 CASSPNGVAGLEQYF TGTGCCAGCAGCCCCAACGGAGTAGCGGGTCTCGAGCAGTACTTC
NA TRBJ1-2 TRBV7-2 NA CASSLAGAGLSYGYTF TGTGCCAGCAGCTTAGCTGGCGCAGGGTTATCCTATGGCTACACCTTC
once TRBJ1-5 TRBV19 NA CASCDSYNQPQHF TGTGCCAGTTGCGACAGTTACAATCAGCCCCAGCATTTT
NA TRBJ1-4 TRBV13 NA CASSVTHPGHPRGKLFF TGTGCCAGCAGCGTTACACATCCGGGACACCCAAGGGGAAAACTGTTTTTT
once TRBJ1-2 TRBV4-1 TRBD1 CASSQDRVTTGAYGYTF TGCGCCAGCAGCCAAGATCGGGTCACGACAGGGGCCTATGGCTACACCTTC
few TRBJ1-5 TRBV15 NA CATSRDFGWDQPQHF TGTGCCACCAGCAGAGATTTCGGGTGGGATCAGCCCCAGCATTTT
NA TRBJ2-7 TRBV19 NA CASSIDLARGSYEQYF TGTGCCAGTAGTATAGATCTGGCCAGGGGTTCCTACGAGCAGTACTTC
few TRBJ2-7 TRBV6-5 TRBD2 CASSYSNSGGYEQYF TGTGCCAGCAGTTACTCGAATAGCGGGGGCTACGAGCAGTACTTC
NA TRBJ2-2 TRBV2 TRBD1 CASRDRVTTGELFF TGTGCCAGCCGGGACAGGGTTACCACCGGGGAGCTGTTTTTT
few TRBJ2-7 TRBV15 NA CATSRGRGASYEQYF TGTGCCACCAGCAGGGGGCGGGGCGCCTCCTACGAGCAGTACTTC
NA TRBJ1-3 TRBV28 NA CASSLVTYGNTIYF TGTGCCAGCAGTTTAGTGACATACGGAAACACCATATATTTT
NA TRBJ1-6 TRBV2 NA CASSTQTGHVIF TGTGCCAGCAGTACCCAAACGGGACACGTCATTTTT
NA TRBJ2-1 TRBV4-3 NA CASSRAGEQFF TGCGCCAGCAGCCGGGCGGGTGAGCAGTTCTTC
NA TRBJ2-5 TRBV28 TRBD2 CASSRPLASGGETQYF TGTGCCAGCAGTCGACCATTGGCTAGCGGGGGGGAGACCCAGTACTTC
NA TRBJ2-2 TRBV29-1 NA CSVGFLDSRTGELFF TGCAGCGTTGGATTTCTTGACAGCCGAACAGGGGAGCTGTTTTTT
NA TRBJ2-7 TRBV7-9 NA CASSSSGGASYEQYF TGTGCCAGCAGCTCTTCCGGCGGGGCCTCCTACGAGCAGTACTTC
NA TRBJ2-1 TRBV29-1 TRBD1 CSVQGRGSYNEQFF TGCAGCGTTCAGGGCAGGGGGTCCTACAATGAGCAGTTCTTC
NA TRBJ1-4 TRBV9 TRBD1 CASRTLGDRDEKLFF TGTGCCAGCAGAACATTAGGGGACAGGGATGAAAAACTGTTTTTT
NA TRBJ2-7 TRBV7-2 TRBD2 CASSTERETYEQYF TGTGCCAGCAGCACTGAGCGGGAAACCTACGAGCAGTACTTC
NA TRBJ2-1 TRBV7-2 TRBD2 CASSFFLAGAYNEQFF TGTGCCAGCAGCTTTTTTCTAGCGGGGGCCTACAATGAGCAGTTCTTC
NA TRBJ1-3 TRBV10-3 NA CAISDRGSGNTIYF TGTGCCATCAGTGACAGGGGCTCTGGAAACACCATATATTTT
once TRBJ2-7 TRBV5-1 NA CASSLATLNEQYF TGCGCCAGCAGCTTGGCCACCCTAAACGAGCAGTACTTC
NA TRBJ1-1 TRBV5-1 NA CASSLTGTTEAFF TGCGCCAGCAGCTTGACAGGGACCACTGAAGCTTTCTTT
once TRBJ1-4 TRBV4-3 NA CASSSNREKLFF TGCGCCAGCAGCAGCAACCGGGAAAAACTGTTTTTT
once TRBJ1-1 TRBV5-1 TRBD1 CASSVTGGTEAFF TGCGCCAGCAGCGTTACAGGGGGCACTGAAGCTTTCTTT
once TRBJ1-1 TRBV27 NA CASSLRGWTEAFF TGTGCCAGCAGTTTAAGAGGGTGGACTGAAGCTTTCTTT
once TRBJ2-7 TRBV5-1 NA CASSLASEYYEQYF TGCGCCAGCAGCTTGGCGTCAGAATACTACGAGCAGTACTTC
NA TRBJ2-7 TRBV18 TRBD2 CASSISGGSSYEQYF TGTGCCAGCTCAATAAGCGGGGGGAGCTCCTACGAGCAGTACTTC
NA TRBJ1-1 TRBV11-2 NA CASSLAGAANTEAFF TGTGCCAGCAGCTTAGCTGGGGCGGCGAACACTGAAGCTTTCTTT
NA TRBJ2-1 TRBV9 TRBD2 CASSVEGLAGFDEQFF TGTGCCAGCAGCGTAGAGGGGCTAGCGGGATTCGATGAGCAGTTCTTC
NA TRBJ2-7 TRBV5-6 NA CASSLAAYEQYF TGTGCCAGCAGCTTGGCTGCCTACGAGCAGTACTTC
once TRBJ2-5 TRBV13 TRBD2 CASSLTGGPLETQYF TGTGCCAGCAGCTTAACGGGAGGGCCTTTAGAGACCCAGTACTTC
NA TRBJ2-5 TRBV14 TRBD2 CASSLTELSGVISETQYF TGTGCCAGCAGCCTCACCGAACTTAGCGGGGTGATTTCGGAGACCCAGTACTTC
NA TRBJ2-5 TRBV6-5 NA CASSARVPETQYF TGTGCCAGCAGTGCCAGGGTACCAGAGACCCAGTACTTC
NA TRBJ1-2 TRBV28 TRBD1 CASSLTGAYGYTF TGTGCCAGCAGCTTAACAGGGGCCTATGGCTACACCTTC
few TRBJ2-7 TRBV28 TRBD1 CASSPIAGTGLQIGQYF TGTGCCAGCAGTCCCATCGCGGGGACAGGGCTCCAAATCGGGCAGTACTTC
NA TRBJ1-2 TRBV2 TRBD1 CASTWTGDGANYGYTF TGTGCCAGCACTTGGACAGGGGATGGTGCTAACTATGGCTACACCTTC
NA TRBJ1-2 TRBV29-1 TRBD1 CSVEDPGDRGGTYGYTF TGCAGCGTTGAAGATCCCGGGGACAGGGGGGGAACTTATGGCTACACCTTC
NA TRBJ2-5 TRBV5-4 NA CASSTHRESETQYF TGTGCCAGCAGCACACACCGGGAAAGTGAGACCCAGTACTTC
NA TRBJ2-7 TRBV29-1 NA CSVSDSYEQYF TGCAGCGTATCGGACAGCTACGAGCAGTACTTC
NA TRBJ2-3 TRBV5-1 NA CASSLRGVTYTDTQYF TGCGCCAGCAGCTTGAGAGGTGTCACTTACACGGATACGCAGTATTTT
NA TRBJ2-7 TRBV30 NA CASTSGTINYEQYF TGTGCCTCAACGTCTGGGACAATCAACTACGAGCAGTACTTC
NA TRBJ1-2 TRBV30 NA CAWRALYGYTF TGTGCCTGGAGGGCCTTGTATGGCTACACCTTC
NA TRBJ2-7 TRBV7-2 TRBD1 CASRGTGAQGEQYF TGTGCCAGCAGGGGGACAGGGGCCCAGGGAGAGCAGTACTTC
NA TRBJ2-2 TRBV7-8 TRBD2 CASSPRRGGFTGELFF TGTGCCAGCAGCCCGAGGCGGGGGGGATTTACCGGGGAGCTGTTTTTT
NA TRBJ1-2 TRBV11-3 TRBD1 CASSPRVEGGENGYTF TGTGCCAGCAGCCCCCGCGTGGAAGGGGGCGAAAATGGCTACACCTTC
NA TRBJ1-5 TRBV30 NA CASSQGPNQPQHF TGTGCCAGCTCACAGGGCCCTAATCAGCCCCAGCATTTT
NA TRBJ2-2 TRBV9 NA CASSVTLAGNTGELFF TGTGCCAGCAGCGTAACACTAGCCGGGAACACCGGGGAGCTGTTTTTT
few TRBJ1-1 TRBV20-1 NA CSASVRAQAFF TGCAGTGCGAGCGTCAGGGCCCAAGCTTTCTTT
NA TRBJ1-2 TRBV29-1 NA CSVVSGADNYGYTF TGCAGCGTTGTTTCTGGGGCCGATAACTATGGCTACACCTTC